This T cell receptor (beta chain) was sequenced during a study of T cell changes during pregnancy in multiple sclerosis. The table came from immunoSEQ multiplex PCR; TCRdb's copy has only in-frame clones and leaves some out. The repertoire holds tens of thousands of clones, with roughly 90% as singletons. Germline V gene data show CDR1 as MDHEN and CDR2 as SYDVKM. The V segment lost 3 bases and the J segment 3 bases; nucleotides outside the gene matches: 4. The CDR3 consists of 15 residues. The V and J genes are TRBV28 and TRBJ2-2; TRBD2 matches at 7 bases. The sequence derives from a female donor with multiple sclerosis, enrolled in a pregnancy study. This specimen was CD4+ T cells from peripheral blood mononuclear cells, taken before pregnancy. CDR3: CASSFSGRYTGELFF. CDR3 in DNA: TGTGCCAGCAGTTTCTCCGGGAGGTACACCGGGGAGCTGTTTTTT.